These T cell receptor beta chains were read from a single sample in a study of blood T cell repertoires in COVID-19. Produced via immunoSEQ multiplex PCR; TCRdb's table is partial and in-frame only. The sample includes approximately 69,000 clones, roughly 70% of them seen just once. The source material was peripheral blood. All receptors come from a man between 60 and 75 years old with acute or convalescent COVID-19. CDR3s include the opening cysteine and the closing phenylalanine or tryptophan. D genes are given only for firm matches. Where a row states a size, it is once, few, many or the class of an expanded clone; other rows omit it.

cdr3_nt cdr3_aa d_call j_call cdr3_length v_call clone_size
TGTGCCAGCAGATCAGGACAGGGTGCCACCGGGGAGCTGTTTTTT CASRSGQGATGELFF TRBD1 TRBJ2-2 15 TRBV7-3 once
TGTGCCAGCAGTTCCAGGGGCGAGACCCAGTACTTC CASSSRGETQYF . TRBJ2-5 12 TRBV28 .
TGTGCCAGCAGTGACAACAATGAGCAGTTCTTC CASSDNNEQFF . TRBJ2-1 11 TRBV25-1 .
TGCGCCAGCAGCGACAGGACTAATGAAAAACTGTTTTTT CASSDRTNEKLFF . TRBJ1-4 13 TRBV5-1 .
TGTGCCAGCAGTTATGGGGGGACAGGGCCCTATGGCTACACCTTC CASSYGGTGPYGYTF TRBD1 TRBJ1-2 15 TRBV6-5 once
TGCGCCAGCAGGGGGGGGGAAAAACTGTTTTTT CASRGGEKLFF . TRBJ1-4 11 TRBV4-1 .
TGTGCCAGCTCACCACCCTTCACAGGGACCTATAATTCACCCCTCCACTTT CASSPPFTGTYNSPLHF . TRBJ1-6 17 TRBV18 few
TGTGCCAGCAGTGCGTTTCCCGGGACTAGCGGGAGGTACGAGCAGTACTTC CASSAFPGTSGRYEQYF TRBD2 TRBJ2-7 17 TRBV6-1 medium-sized
TGTGCCAGCAGCCCCCCTAGCGTCGGCAATGAGCAGTTCTTC CASSPPSVGNEQFF . TRBJ2-1 14 TRBV7-9 .
TGCAGTGCTAGTGGGCAATACGAGCAGTACTTC CSASGQYEQYF . TRBJ2-7 11 TRBV20-1 .
TGTGCCAGTAGTGGTAGTGCAGGGGGTCAGCCCCAGCATTTT CASSGSAGGQPQHF TRBD1 TRBJ1-5 14 TRBV19 .
TGTGCCAGCAGCCGACCGGGACAGATGGAGTTCTTC CASSRPGQMEFF TRBD1 TRBJ2-1 12 TRBV11-1 once
TGTGCCAGCAGTTTGTCGGCTAGGCTCTCCTATAATTCACCCCTCCACTTT CASSLSARLSYNSPLHF . TRBJ1-6 17 TRBV28 few
TGTGCCACCAGTGACCCGAGTACGGCGGGAGGGAGCTCCTACAATGAGCAGTTCTTC CATSDPSTAGGSSYNEQFF TRBD2 TRBJ2-1 19 TRBV24-1 few
TGTGCCATCAGTCCAACTAGCGGGGGGGCCCAGTGGGCCAACGTCCTGACTTTC CAISPTSGGAQWANVLTF TRBD2 TRBJ2-6 18 TRBV10-3 many
TGTGCCAGCAGCCAACTGCGGGGGCACGGGGAGCTGTTTTTT CASSQLRGHGELFF . TRBJ2-2 14 TRBV3-1/TRBV3-2 .
TGTGCCAGCAGTTATTGGGGCGGGAAAGAGACCCAGTACTTC CASSYWGGKETQYF . TRBJ2-5 14 TRBV6-1 .
TGCGCCAGCAGCCAAGATCTTAGCCTAGAACCCACAGATACGCAGTATTTT CASSQDLSLEPTDTQYF . TRBJ2-3 17 TRBV4-1 .
TGTGCCAGCAGCTTTAACCTACTCTATGGCTACACCTTC CASSFNLLYGYTF . TRBJ1-2 13 TRBV7-9 .
TGTGCCAGTAGTCCTTTAGCGGGAGAGGACGGTGAGCAGTTCTTC CASSPLAGEDGEQFF TRBD2 TRBJ2-1 15 TRBV19 once
TGTGCCAGCGACTCTACTCACAGGGTGCCAGACTTCCCTAATGAAAAACTGTTTTTT CASDSTHRVPDFPNEKLFF . TRBJ1-4 19 TRBV21-1 once
TGTGCCAGCAAAGGGGGGGGGACCGATAATTCACCCCTCCACTTT CASKGGGTDNSPLHF . TRBJ1-6 15 TRBV28 .
TGTGCCAGTAGTATTGGGACAGGGGGCACTGAAGCTTTCTTT CASSIGTGGTEAFF TRBD1 TRBJ1-1 14 TRBV19 .
TGTGCCAGCAGCCCCGCGGCGGGAACGGACCTCACTGAAGCTTTCTTT CASSPAAGTDLTEAFF . TRBJ1-1 16 TRBV7-7 few